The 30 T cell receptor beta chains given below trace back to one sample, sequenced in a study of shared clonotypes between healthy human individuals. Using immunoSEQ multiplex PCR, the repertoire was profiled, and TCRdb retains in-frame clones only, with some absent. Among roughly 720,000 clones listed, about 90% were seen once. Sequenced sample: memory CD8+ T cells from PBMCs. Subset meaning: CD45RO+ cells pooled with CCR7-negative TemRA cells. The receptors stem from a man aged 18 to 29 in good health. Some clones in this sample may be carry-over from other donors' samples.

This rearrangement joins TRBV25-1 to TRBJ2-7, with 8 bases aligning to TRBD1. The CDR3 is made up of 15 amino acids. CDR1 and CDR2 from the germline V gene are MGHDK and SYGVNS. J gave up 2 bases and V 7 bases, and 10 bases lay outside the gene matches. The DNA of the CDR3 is TGTGCCAGCACCGGGGAAACAGGGGGACCCTACGAGCAGTACTTC. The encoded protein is CASTGETGGPYEQYF.

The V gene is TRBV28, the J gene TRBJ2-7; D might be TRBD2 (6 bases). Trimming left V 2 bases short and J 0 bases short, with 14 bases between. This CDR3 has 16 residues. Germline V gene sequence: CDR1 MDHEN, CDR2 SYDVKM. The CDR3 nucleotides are TGTGCCAGCAGTTTACGTCGGCTAGCGAGCTCCTACGAGCAGTACTTC. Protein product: CASSLRRLASSYEQYF.

CDR3 protein: CASRYQWTGSAEQYF. In nucleotides, the CDR3 is TGTGCCAGCAGATATCAGTGGACAGGGAGTGCGGAGCAGTACTTC. The gene calls are TRBV6-5 and TRBJ2-7; 8 bases are a match to TRBD1. The CDR3 runs 15 residues. V trimming: 6 bases; J trimming: 7 bases; junction bases outside the gene matches: 14. Looked up from germline, CDR1 is MNHEY and CDR2 is SVGAGI.

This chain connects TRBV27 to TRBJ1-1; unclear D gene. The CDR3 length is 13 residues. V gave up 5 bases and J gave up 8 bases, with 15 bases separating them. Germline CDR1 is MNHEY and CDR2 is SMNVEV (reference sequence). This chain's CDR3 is CASSLLLVYEAFF. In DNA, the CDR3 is TGTGCCAGCAGTCTCCTCCTCGTATACGAAGCTTTCTTT.

CDR3 protein: CASSPTGSTREQYF. The CDR3 DNA is TGTGCCAGCAGTCCAACAGGGTCTACTCGCGAGCAGTACTTC. This chain links TRBV27 with TRBJ2-7; a possible D gene is TRBD1 (6 bases). CDR3 length: 14 amino acids. CDR1 MNHEY and CDR2 SMNVEV come from the germline V gene (reference sequence). V lost 5 bases and J lost 6, with 17 bases in between.

CDR3 residues: CASSASSGSLYEQYF. For the CDR3, the DNA is TGTGCCAGCAGCGCTTCTAGCGGGAGTCTGTACGAGCAGTACTTC. This chain uses TRBV9 with TRBJ2-7, with 10 bases identical to TRBD2. CDR1 is SGDLS, CDR2 YYNGEE, per germline. After removal of 3 bases from V and 4 bases from J, the junction contained 7 bases not matched to a gene. The CDR3 covers 15 residues.

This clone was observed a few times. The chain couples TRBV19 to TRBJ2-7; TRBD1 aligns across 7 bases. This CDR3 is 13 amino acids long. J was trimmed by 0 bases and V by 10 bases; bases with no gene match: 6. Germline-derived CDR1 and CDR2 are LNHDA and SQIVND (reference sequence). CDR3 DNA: TGTGCCACCGCAGGGGGAACCTCCTACGAGCAGTACTTC. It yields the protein CATAGGTSYEQYF.

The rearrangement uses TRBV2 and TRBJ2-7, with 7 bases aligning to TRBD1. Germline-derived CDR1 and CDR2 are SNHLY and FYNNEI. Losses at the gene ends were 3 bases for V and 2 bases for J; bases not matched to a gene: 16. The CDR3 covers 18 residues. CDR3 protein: CASSDYRGSVGRTYEQYF. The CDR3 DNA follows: TGTGCCAGCAGTGATTACAGGGGATCCGTAGGGCGTACCTACGAGCAGTACTTC.

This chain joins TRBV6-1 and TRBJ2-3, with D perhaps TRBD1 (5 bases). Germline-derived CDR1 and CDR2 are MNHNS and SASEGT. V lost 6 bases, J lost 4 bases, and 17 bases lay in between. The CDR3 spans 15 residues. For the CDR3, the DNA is TGTGCCAGCAGGAGCAGGGTACCCCACGCAGATACGCAGTATTTT. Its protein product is CASRSRVPHADTQYF.

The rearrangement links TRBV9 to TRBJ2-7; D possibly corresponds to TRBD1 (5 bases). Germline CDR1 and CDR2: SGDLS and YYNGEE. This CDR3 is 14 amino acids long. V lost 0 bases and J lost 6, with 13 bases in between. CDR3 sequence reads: CASSVEQAMVEQYF. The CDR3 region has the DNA TGTGCCAGCAGCGTAGAACAGGCCATGGTCGAGCAGTACTTC.

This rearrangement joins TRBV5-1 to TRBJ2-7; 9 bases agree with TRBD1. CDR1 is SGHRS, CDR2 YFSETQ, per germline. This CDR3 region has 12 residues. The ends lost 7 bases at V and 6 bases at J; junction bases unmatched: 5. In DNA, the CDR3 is TGCGCCAGCGCAGGACAGGGGCTCGAGCAGTACTTC. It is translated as CASAGQGLEQYF.

The CDR3 bases are TGTGCCAGTTTGGCGGACTCATACGAGCAGTACTTC. Translation: CASLADSYEQYF. The chain couples TRBV6-5 to TRBJ2-7, with a possible D match to TRBD2 (5 bases). The V and J ends lost 9 bases and 4 bases respectively, with 13 bases between them. CDR3 size: 12 residues. Germline V lookup: CDR1 MNHEY, CDR2 SVGAGI.

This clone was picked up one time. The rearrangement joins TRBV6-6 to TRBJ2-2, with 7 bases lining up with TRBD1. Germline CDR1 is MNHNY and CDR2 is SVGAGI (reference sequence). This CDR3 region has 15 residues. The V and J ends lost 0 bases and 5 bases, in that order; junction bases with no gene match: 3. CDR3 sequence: CASSYSDRPTGELFF. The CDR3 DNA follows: TGTGCCAGCAGTTACTCGGACAGGCCAACCGGGGAGCTGTTTTTT.

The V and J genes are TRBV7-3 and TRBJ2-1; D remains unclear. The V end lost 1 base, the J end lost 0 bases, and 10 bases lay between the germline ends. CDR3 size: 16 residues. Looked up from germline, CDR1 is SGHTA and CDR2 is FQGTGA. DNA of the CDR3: TGTGCCAGCAGCTTAAGATCCGGGTCCTCCTACAATGAGCAGTTCTTC. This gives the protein CASSLRSGSSYNEQFF. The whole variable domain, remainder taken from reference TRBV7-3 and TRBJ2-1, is GAGVSQTPSNKVTEKGKYVELRCDPISGHTALYWYRQSLGQGPEFLIYFQGTGAADDSGLPNDRFFAVRPEGSVSTLKIQRTERGDSAVYLCASSLRSGSSYNEQFFGPGTRLTVL.

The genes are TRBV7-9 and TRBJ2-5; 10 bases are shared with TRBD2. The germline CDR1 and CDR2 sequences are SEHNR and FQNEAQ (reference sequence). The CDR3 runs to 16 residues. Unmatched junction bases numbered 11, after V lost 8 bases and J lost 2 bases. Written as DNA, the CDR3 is TGTGCCAGCGCCTCACGGGCTAGCGGGGGACAAGAGACCCAGTACTTC. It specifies CASASRASGGQETQYF.

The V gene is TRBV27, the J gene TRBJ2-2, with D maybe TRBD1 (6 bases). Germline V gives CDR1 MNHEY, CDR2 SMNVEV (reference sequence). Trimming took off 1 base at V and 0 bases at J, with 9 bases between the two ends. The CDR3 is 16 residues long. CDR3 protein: CASSLLWDTNTGELFF. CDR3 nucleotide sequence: TGTGCCAGCAGTTTATTGTGGGACACGAACACCGGGGAGCTGTTTTTT.

Here the CDR3 reads CASSVKAVAEQFF. CDR3 coding DNA: TGTGCCAGCAGTGTCAAGGCAGTGGCTGAGCAGTTCTTC. The chain has TRBV2 and TRBJ2-1; no definite D call. This CDR3 region has 13 residues. V was trimmed by 4 bases and J by 9 bases, leaving 13 bases between them. Germline V gene sequence: CDR1 SNHLY, CDR2 FYNNEI. Full variable domain (missing parts from reference TRBV2 and TRBJ2-1): EPEVTQTPSHQVTQMGQEVILRCVPISNHLYFYWYRQILGQKVEFLVSFYNNEISEKSEIFDDQFSVERPDGSNFTLKIRSTKLEDSAMYFCASSVKAVAEQFFGPGTRLTVL.

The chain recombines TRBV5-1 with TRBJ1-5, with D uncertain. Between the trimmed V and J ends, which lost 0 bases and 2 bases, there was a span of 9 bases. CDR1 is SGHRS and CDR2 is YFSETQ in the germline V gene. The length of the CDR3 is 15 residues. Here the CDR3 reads CASSLDPDGNQPQHF. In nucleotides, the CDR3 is TGCGCCAGCAGCTTGGATCCAGATGGCAATCAGCCCCAGCATTTT.

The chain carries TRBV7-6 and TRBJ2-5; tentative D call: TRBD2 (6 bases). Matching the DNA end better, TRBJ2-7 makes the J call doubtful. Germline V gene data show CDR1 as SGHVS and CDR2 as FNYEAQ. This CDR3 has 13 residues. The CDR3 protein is CASSLGLPSEQYF. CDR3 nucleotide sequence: TGTGCCAGCAGCTTGGGACTCCCCTCCGAGCAGTACTTC.

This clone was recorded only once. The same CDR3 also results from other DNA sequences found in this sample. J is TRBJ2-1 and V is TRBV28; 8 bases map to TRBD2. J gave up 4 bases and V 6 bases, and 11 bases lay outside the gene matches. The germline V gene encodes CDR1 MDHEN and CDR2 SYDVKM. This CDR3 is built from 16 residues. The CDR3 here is CASSLGAGGPYNEQFF. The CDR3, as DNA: TGTGCCAGCAGCCTCGGGGCGGGAGGACCTTACAATGAGCAGTTCTTC.

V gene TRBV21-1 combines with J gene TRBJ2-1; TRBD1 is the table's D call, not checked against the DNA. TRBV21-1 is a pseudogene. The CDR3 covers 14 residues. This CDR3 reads CAGQTGKSYNEQFF. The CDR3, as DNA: TGTGCAGGTCAAACAGGAAAATCCTACAATGAGCAGTTCTTC.

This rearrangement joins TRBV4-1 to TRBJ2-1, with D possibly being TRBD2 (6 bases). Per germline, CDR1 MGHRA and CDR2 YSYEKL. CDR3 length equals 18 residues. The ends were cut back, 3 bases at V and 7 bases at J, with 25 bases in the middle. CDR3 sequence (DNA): TGCGCCAGCAGCCACGCCTCAACCCGGGCGGGGACCGCGAATGAGCAGTTCTTC. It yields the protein CASSHASTRAGTANEQFF.

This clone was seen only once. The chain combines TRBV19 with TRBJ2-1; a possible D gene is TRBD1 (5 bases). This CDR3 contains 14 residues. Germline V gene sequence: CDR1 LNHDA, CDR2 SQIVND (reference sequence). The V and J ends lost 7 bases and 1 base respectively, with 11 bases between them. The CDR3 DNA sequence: TGTGCCAGTACCGGCAGGGAATCCTACAATGAGCAGTTCTTC. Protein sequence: CASTGRESYNEQFF.

CDR3 in DNA: TGCAGTGCTCATGACTACGAGCAGTACTTC. Translated, it gives CSAHDYEQYF. The J gene is TRBJ2-7, the V gene TRBV20-1; D is uncertain. In germline, CDR1 is DFQATT, CDR2 SNEGSKA (reference sequence). The CDR3 loop spans 10 amino acids. The V end lost 5 bases, the J end lost 3 bases, and 5 bases lay between the germline ends.

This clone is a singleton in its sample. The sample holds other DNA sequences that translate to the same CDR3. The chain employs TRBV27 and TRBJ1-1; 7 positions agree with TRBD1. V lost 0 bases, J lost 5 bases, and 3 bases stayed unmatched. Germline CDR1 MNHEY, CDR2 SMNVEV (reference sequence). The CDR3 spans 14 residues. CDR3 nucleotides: TGTGCCAGCAGTTTATCGGTCAGGGGGACTGAAGCTTTCTTT. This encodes CASSLSVRGTEAFF.

Here the CDR3 DNA reads TGTGCCAGCAGCCGGACCCACGGGAGCGCCTACAATGAGCAGTTCTTC. It yields the protein CASSRTHGSAYNEQFF. The chain has TRBV7-9 and TRBJ2-1; TRBD2 might be the D (6 bases). V shed 5 bases and J shed 2 bases, with 16 bases lying between them. CDR3 size: 16 residues. The germline CDR1 and CDR2 sequences are SEHNR and FQNEAQ (reference sequence).

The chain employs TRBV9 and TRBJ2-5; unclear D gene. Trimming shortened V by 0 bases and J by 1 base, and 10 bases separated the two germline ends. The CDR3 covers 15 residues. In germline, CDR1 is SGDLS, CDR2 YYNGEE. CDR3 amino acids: CASSVAGAAQETQYF. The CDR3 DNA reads TGTGCCAGCAGCGTAGCTGGCGCCGCCCAAGAGACCCAGTACTTC.

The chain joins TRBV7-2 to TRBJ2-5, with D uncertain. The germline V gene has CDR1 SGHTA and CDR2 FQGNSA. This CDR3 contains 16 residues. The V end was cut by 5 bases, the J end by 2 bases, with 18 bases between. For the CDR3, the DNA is TGTGCCAGCAGCCCGCGCCTGGTGGGCCGACAAGAGACCCAGTACTTC. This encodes CASSPRLVGRQETQYF.

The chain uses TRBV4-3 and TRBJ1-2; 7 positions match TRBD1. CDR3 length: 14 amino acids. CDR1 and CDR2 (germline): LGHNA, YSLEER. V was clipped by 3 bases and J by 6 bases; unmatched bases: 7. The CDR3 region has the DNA TGCGCCAGCAGCCAGTTCCAGGGGGTGGATGGCTACACCTTC. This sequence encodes CASSQFQGVDGYTF.

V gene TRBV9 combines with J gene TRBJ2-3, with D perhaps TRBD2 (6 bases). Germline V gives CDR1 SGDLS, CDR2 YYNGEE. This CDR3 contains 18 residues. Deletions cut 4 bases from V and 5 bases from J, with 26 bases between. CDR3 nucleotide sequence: TGTGCCAGCAGCCCGAGGCCCTTGTCTGTGGAGGAGGGAGATACGCAGTATTTT. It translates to CASSPRPLSVEEGDTQYF. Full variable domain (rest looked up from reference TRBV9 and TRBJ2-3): DSGVTQTPKHLITATGQRVTLRCSPRSGDLSVYWYQQSLDQGLQFLIQYYNGEERAKGNILERFSAQQFPDLHSELNLSSLELGDSALYFCASSPRPLSVEEGDTQYFGPGTRLTVL.